The 15 T cell receptor beta chains below were found in one sample sequenced in a study of T cell responses to AZD1222 COVID-19 vaccine. Assay used: immunoSEQ multiplex PCR; TCRdb lists only in-frame clones, some missing. The repertoire holds 150,000 or so clones, more than 75% seen once, with approximately 19% in the top ten. Sequences were derived from peripheral blood, sampled on day 0 of AZD1222 vaccination. These receptor sequences come from an adult in good health.

This clone was counted a single time. The chain couples TRBV18 to TRBJ2-2; D gene uncertain. The CDR3 sequence is 14 residues long. Germline CDR1 reads KGHSH; CDR2 reads LQKENI. The ends were cut back, 1 base at V and 6 bases at J, with 9 bases in the middle. CDR3: CASSPLWLPGELFF. The CDR3 bases are TGTGCCAGCTCACCACTGTGGCTCCCCGGGGAGCTGTTTTTT.

For the CDR3, the DNA is TGTGCCATCCGAAGGCTAATGAACACTGAAGCTTTCTTT. Protein sequence: CAIRRLMNTEAFF. The V call is TRBV6-5, the J call TRBJ1-1; no clear D gene. Trimming removed 10 bases from V and 0 bases from J, with 12 bases in between. The germline gives CDR1 MNHEY, CDR2 SVGAGI. The CDR3 loop spans 13 amino acids.

This chain connects TRBV5-3 to TRBJ1-5; the D is unclear. TRBV5-3 is flagged as an ORF with uncertain function. The CDR3 extends over 17 amino acids. Trimming cost V 4 bases and J 0 bases, with 17 bases left between them. The CDR3 loop reads CARSRTGGRNSNQPQHF. The CDR3 nucleotides read TGTGCCAGAAGCCGGACCGGTGGCAGAAATAGCAATCAGCCCCAGCATTTT.

The chain carries TRBV5-1 and TRBJ2-1, with 7 nucleotides matching TRBD2. CDR3 length: 13 amino acids. The germline CDR1 and CDR2 sequences are SGHRS and YFSETQ. The ends lost 2 bases at V and 10 bases at J; junction bases unmatched: 6. The DNA of the CDR3 is TGCGCCAGCAGCTTCGGCGGGAGTCGAGAGCAGTTCTTC. This encodes CASSFGGSREQFF.

The table lists this clone with many counts. The chain couples TRBV12-3 or TRBV12-4 to TRBJ1-1, with D perhaps TRBD1 (5 bases). The length of the CDR3 is 13 residues. The ends were cut back, 6 bases at V and 1 base at J, with 9 bases in the middle. CDR3 sequence: CASRGGSNTEAFF. Written as DNA, the CDR3 is TGTGCCAGCAGGGGGGGGTCGAACACTGAAGCTTTCTTT.

The chain combines TRBV10-2 with TRBJ1-1; TRBD1 matches at 11 bases. Trimming took 2 bases from V and 4 from J; bases not matched to a gene: 3. Germline CDR1 WSHSY, CDR2 SAAADI. This CDR3 comprises 15 residues. CDR3 residues: CASSEPGTGGTEAFF. The CDR3 DNA follows: TGCGCCAGCAGTGAGCCCGGGACAGGGGGCACTGAAGCTTTCTTT.

The J gene is TRBJ2-3, the V gene TRBV24-1; D is unresolved. This CDR3 region has 14 residues. The germline CDR1 and CDR2 sequences are KGHDR and SFDVKD. Trimming removed 7 bases from V and 0 bases from J, with 10 bases in between. The CDR3 nucleotides are TGTGCCACCAGCCCCCGGACCAGCACAGATACGCAGTATTTT. Its translation: CATSPRTSTDTQYF.

The V gene is TRBV9, the J gene TRBJ2-1; 9 bases agree with TRBD2. Germline trimming cut 0 bases from V and 5 bases from J; bases unmatched to any gene: 0. CDR3 length: 14 residues. Germline assignment: CDR1 SGDLS and CDR2 YYNGEE. This chain's CDR3 is CASSVGGRDNEQFF. The CDR3 DNA reads TGTGCCAGCAGCGTAGGCGGGAGGGACAATGAGCAGTTCTTC.

This sequence joins TRBV23-1 and TRBJ1-2, with TRBD1 matching 7 bases. TRBV23-1 is reported as an ORF; its role is uncertain. CDR3 length equals 16 residues. Trimming cost V 0 bases and J 8 bases; bases outside gene matches: 12. The CDR3 bases are TGCGCCAGCAGTCAATCGTCCAGGGGGAGGGCCTTCGGCTACACCTTC. Translated, it gives CASSQSSRGRAFGYTF.

V usage is TRBV6-5 and J usage is TRBJ1-1; tentative D call: TRBD1 (5 bases). Germline lookup yields CDR1 MNHEY and CDR2 SVGAGI. The germline V and J ends were trimmed by 6 bases and 3 bases, with 14 bases remaining between them. This CDR3 comprises 14 residues. The CDR3 DNA reads as TGTGCCAGCAGCAGCTGGGGGGTGGACACTGAAGCTTTCTTT. It encodes CASSSWGVDTEAFF.

Turning to this clone: One end of the junction is discordant with germline, which a read error may explain. This chain connects TRBV2 to TRBJ1-1; D not resolved. The CDR3 runs to 15 residues. Looked up from germline, CDR1 is SNHLY and CDR2 is FYNNEI. Here the CDR3 reads CASSEARVGNAEAFF. The CDR3 DNA is TGTGCCAGCAGTGAAGCTAGGGTGGGGAACGCTGAAGCTTTCTTT.

The V gene is TRBV28, the J gene TRBJ1-3, with D unresolved. CDR3 length equals 13 residues. V lost 3 bases and J lost 0, with 3 bases in between. Germline CDR1 MDHEN, CDR2 SYDVKM. This chain's CDR3 is CASSLASGNTIYF. CDR3 nucleotides: TGTGCCAGCAGTTTGGCCTCTGGAAACACCATATATTTT.

The rearrangement links TRBV5-1 to TRBJ1-2; 9 nucleotides agree with TRBD1. After removal of 0 bases from V and 8 bases from J, the junction contained 2 bases not matched to a gene. The germline CDR1 and CDR2 sequences are SGHRS and YFSETQ. The CDR3 extends over 13 amino acids. Here the CDR3 reads CASSLEGTGGYTF. CDR3 coding DNA: TGCGCCAGCAGCTTGGAAGGGACAGGGGGCTACACCTTC.

The chain joins TRBV7-2 to TRBJ2-3, with 10 bases fitting TRBD2. CDR3 length: 17 residues. CDR1 and CDR2 (germline): SGHTA, FQGNSA. The ends lost 1 base at V and 4 bases at J; junction bases unmatched: 8. CDR3 loop: CASSLGGLAGVPDTQYF. The CDR3 DNA follows: TGTGCCAGCAGCTTAGGTGGCCTAGCGGGGGTCCCAGATACGCAGTATTTT.

This clone was detected a few times. V is TRBV5-4 and J is TRBJ1-4, with D perhaps matching TRBD1 (6 bases). This CDR3 is built from 15 residues. CDR1 SGHNT and CDR2 YYREEE come from the germline V gene (reference sequence). The V end was cut by 1 base, the J end by 6 bases, with 13 bases between. The CDR3 region is CASSLRSRGDEKLFF. The CDR3 DNA sequence: TGTGCCAGCAGCTTGAGGTCCAGGGGTGATGAAAAACTGTTTTTT.